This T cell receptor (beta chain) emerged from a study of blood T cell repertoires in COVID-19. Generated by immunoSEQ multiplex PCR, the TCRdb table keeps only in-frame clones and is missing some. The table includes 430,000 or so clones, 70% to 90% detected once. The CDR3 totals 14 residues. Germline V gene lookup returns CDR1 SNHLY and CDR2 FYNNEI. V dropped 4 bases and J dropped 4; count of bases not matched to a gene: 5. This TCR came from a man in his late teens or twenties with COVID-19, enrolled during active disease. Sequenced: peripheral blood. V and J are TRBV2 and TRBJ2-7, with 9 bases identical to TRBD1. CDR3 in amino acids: CASSGGTGMYEQYF. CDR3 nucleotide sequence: TGTGCCAGCAGTGGAGGGACAGGGATGTACGAGCAGTACTTC.